The clone carrying this T cell receptor (beta chain) was found a few times. This specimen comes from a study of blood T cell repertoires in COVID-19. This table comes from immunoSEQ multiplex PCR, and its TCRdb copy is limited to in-frame clones, with some not included. The sample holds roughly 130,000 clones, roughly four fifths seen once. Trimming took off 0 bases at V and 2 bases at J, with 12 bases between the two ends. In germline, CDR1 is SGHNT, CDR2 YYREEE (reference sequence). The CDR3 loop spans 15 amino acids. The chain carries TRBV5-4 and TRBJ2-7; a weak D match, TRBD2 (6 bases). The receptor was derived from a man of 80 years or more with acute or convalescent COVID-19. Sequenced sample: peripheral blood. CDR3 residues: CASSLGGTEAYEQYF. Written as DNA, the CDR3 is TGTGCCAGCAGCTTGGGCGGGACGGAAGCCTACGAGCAGTACTTC. Combining the CDR3 with reference TRBV5-4 and TRBJ2-7 gives the whole variable domain ETGVTQSPTHLIKTRGQQVTLRCSSQSGHNTVSWYQQALGQGPQFIFQYYREEENGRGNFPPRFSGLQFPNYSSELNVNALELDDSALYLCASSLGGTEAYEQYFGPGTRLTVT.